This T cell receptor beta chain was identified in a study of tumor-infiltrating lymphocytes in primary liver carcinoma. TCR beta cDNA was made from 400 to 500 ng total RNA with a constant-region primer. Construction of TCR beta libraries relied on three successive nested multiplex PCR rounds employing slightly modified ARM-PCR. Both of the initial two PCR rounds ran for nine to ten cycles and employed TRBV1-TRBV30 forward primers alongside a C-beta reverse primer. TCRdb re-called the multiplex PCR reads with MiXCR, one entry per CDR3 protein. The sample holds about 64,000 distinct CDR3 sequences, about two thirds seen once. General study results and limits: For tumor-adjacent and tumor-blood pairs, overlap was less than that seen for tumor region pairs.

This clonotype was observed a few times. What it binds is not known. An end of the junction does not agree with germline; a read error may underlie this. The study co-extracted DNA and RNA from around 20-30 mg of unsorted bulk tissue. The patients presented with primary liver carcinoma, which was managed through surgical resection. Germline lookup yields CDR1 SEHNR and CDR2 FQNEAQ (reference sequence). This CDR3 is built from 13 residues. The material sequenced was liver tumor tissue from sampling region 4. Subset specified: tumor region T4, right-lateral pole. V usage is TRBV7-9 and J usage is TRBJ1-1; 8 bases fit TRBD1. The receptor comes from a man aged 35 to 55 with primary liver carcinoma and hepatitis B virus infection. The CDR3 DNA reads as TGTGCCGGCAGCTTGACAGGGGACACTGAAGCTTTCTTT. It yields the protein CAGSLTGDTEAFF.